This T cell receptor (beta chain) was sequenced during a study of T cells of healthy individuals. This clonotype has ten or more counts. TCRdb ran MiXCR on the 5' RACE reads and lists one entry per CDR3 protein. The data hold over 95,000 distinct CDR3 sequences, with approximately 16% observed a single time. CDR1 and CDR2 (germline): LNHNV, YYDKDF (reference sequence). The J segment lost 0 bases and the V segment lost 8 bases, leaving 4 bases of the junction unmatched. The CDR3 covers 14 residues. The clonotype originates from a human donor in good health. The chain recombines TRBV15 with TRBJ2-1; TRBD2 agrees at 7 bases. The CDR3 reads CATSRTSSYNEQFF. DNA for the CDR3: TGTGCCACCTCAAGGACTAGCTCCTACAATGAGCAGTTCTTC.